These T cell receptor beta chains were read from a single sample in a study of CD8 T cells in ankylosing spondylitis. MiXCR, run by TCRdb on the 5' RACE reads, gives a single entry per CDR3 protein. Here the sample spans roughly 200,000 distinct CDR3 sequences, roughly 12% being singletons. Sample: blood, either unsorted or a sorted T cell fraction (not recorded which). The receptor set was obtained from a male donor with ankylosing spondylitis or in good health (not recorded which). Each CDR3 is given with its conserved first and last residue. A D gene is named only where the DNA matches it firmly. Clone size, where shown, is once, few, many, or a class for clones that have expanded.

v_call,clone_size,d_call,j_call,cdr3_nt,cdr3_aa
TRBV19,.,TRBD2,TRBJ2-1,TGTGCCAGTAGGGGCGGGAGTAACAATGAGCAGTTCTTC,CASRGGSNNEQFF
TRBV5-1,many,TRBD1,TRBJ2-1,TGCGCCAGCAGCATAGGGACAGGAGACAATGAGCAGTTCTTC,CASSIGTGDNEQFF
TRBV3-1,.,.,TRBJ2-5,TGTGCCAGCAGCCAAGCTGGATACGGGAGACGGTCAGAGACCCAGTACTTC,CASSQAGYGRRSETQYF
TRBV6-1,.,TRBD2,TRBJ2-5,TGTGCCAGCAGGGGGACTAGCGGGAGTCACGAGACCCAGTACTTC,CASRGTSGSHETQYF
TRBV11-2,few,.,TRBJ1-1,TGTGCCAGCAGCTTAGAGGCAGGGGTCTACACTGAAGCTTTCTTT,CASSLEAGVYTEAFF
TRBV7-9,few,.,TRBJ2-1,TGTGCCAGCAGCTTACCCCGGGCGGGCGATGAGCAGTTCTTC,CASSLPRAGDEQFF
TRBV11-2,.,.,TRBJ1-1,TGTGCCAGCACTATGGAGATCGGGGCGGAGAGGAACACTGAAGCTTTCTTT,CASTMEIGAERNTEAFF
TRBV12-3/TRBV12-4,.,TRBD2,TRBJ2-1,TGTGCCAGCAGTTTAGCGGTCACGGGGGGGGATGAGCAGTTCTTC,CASSLAVTGGDEQFF
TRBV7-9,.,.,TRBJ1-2,TGTGCCAGCAGGGCTACAGTGGGATATGGCTACACCTTC,CASRATVGYGYTF
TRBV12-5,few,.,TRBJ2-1,TGTGCTAGTGGTGTTGGGAGCCGCCCCTACAATGAGCAGTTCTTC,CASGVGSRPYNEQFF
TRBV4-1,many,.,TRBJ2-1,TGCGCCAGCAGCCAAGAGAGTATGGGGAGCTCCTACAATGAGCAGTTCTTC,CASSQESMGSSYNEQFF
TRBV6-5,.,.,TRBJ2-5,TGTGCCAGCAGTTACTCGAGTTTTGGAGGGGAGACCCAGTACTTC,CASSYSSFGGETQYF
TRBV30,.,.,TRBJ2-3,TGTGCCTGGACCCCCCGTTGGGGCGAGGATACGCAGTATTTT,CAWTPRWGEDTQYF
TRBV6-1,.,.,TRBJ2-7,TGTGCCAGCAGTGAAATCCGGGGGCCCGAACCCTACGAGCAGTACTTC,CASSEIRGPEPYEQYF
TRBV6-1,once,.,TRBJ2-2,TGTGCCAGCAGTGAAGGTGGGGGATCTCACACCGGGGAGCTGTTTTTT,CASSEGGGSHTGELFF
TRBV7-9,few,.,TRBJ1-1,TGTGCCAGCAGCCTTAGTTCCACTGAAGCTTTCTTT,CASSLSSTEAFF
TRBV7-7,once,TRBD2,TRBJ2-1,TGTGCCAGCAGCCCGCGCCTGGGACTAGCCTACAATGAGCAGTTCTTC,CASSPRLGLAYNEQFF
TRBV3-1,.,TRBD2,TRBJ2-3,TGTGCCAGCAGCCAAGACGGACTAGCAACAGATACGCAGTATTTT,CASSQDGLATDTQYF
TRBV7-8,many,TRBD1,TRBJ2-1,TGTGCCAGCAGCTTGGGGACAGGTCAGTTCTTC,CASSLGTGQFF
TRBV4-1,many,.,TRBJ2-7,TGCGCCAGCAGCCAAGACGGCTCCTACGAGCAGTACTTC,CASSQDGSYEQYF
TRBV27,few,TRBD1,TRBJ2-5,TGTGCCAGCAGTTTAGGGACAGGGGTACAAGAGACCCAGTACTTC,CASSLGTGVQETQYF
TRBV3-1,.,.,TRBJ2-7,TGTGCCAGCAGCCAACTTTACCGGGACACCACCTACGAGCAGTACTTC,CASSQLYRDTTYEQYF
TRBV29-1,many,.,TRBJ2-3,TGCAGCGTCTTAGGACAGAAGACAGATACGCAGTATTTT,CSVLGQKTDTQYF
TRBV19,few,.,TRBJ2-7,TGTGCCAGTAGTCCCGGGACCCTCTACGAGCAGTACTTC,CASSPGTLYEQYF
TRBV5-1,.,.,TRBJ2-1,TGCGCCAGCAGCTTGGCCGCGGGGGAGCAGTTCTTC,CASSLAAGEQFF
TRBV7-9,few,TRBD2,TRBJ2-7,TGTGCCAGCAGCGGAGACCCGACTAGCAACGAGCAGTACTTC,CASSGDPTSNEQYF
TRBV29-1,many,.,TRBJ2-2,TGCAGCGTTGAATCCGAGAACACCGGGGAGCTGTTTTTT,CSVESENTGELFF
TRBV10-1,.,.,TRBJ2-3,TGCGCCAGCAGTGAGTTATCAGGGGAAAGCACAGATACGCAGTATTTT,CASSELSGESTDTQYF
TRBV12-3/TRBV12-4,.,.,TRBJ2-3,TGTGCCAGCAGTTTAGCTAGCGTGGATACGCAGTATTTT,CASSLASVDTQYF
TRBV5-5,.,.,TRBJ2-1,TGTGCCAGCAGCACCGGGGAAGAGCAGTTCTTC,CASSTGEEQFF
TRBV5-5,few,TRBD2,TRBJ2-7,TGTGCCAGCAGGACTAGCGGGAACGAGCAGTACTTC,CASRTSGNEQYF
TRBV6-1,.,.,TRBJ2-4,TGTGCCAGCAGTGAAGATGTTGAGGGCTGGAACATTCAGTACTTC,CASSEDVEGWNIQYF
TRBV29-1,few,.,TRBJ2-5,TGCAGCGTTGAAGATCTCGGCAGGGGTTCGGTGACCCAGTACTTC,CSVEDLGRGSVTQYF
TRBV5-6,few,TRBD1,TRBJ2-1,TGTGCCAGCAGCTCGGGACAGGGTTACAATGAGCAGTTCTTC,CASSSGQGYNEQFF
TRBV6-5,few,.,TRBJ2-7,TGTGCCAGCAGTTACTCGATGAGGCCAACCCGAAGCTCCTACGAGCAGTACTTC,CASSYSMRPTRSSYEQYF
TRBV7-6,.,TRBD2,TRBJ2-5,TGTGCCAGCAGCTTAGGGCTAGCGGCCCGCGGGGGGGAGACCCAGTACTTC,CASSLGLAARGGETQYF
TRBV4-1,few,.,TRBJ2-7,TGCGCCAGCAGCCATATCGGGTCTTCCTACGAGCAGTACTTC,CASSHIGSSYEQYF
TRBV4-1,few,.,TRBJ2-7,TGCGCCAGCAGCCCGGGACGGGCTGGCGACGAGCAGTACTTC,CASSPGRAGDEQYF
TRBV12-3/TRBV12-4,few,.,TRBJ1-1,TGTGCCAGCAGCCTGGAGTCCAGGGAAGCTTTCTTT,CASSLESREAFF
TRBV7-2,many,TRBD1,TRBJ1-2,TGTGCCAGCAGCTTTTCTCAGGGGGTCTATGGCTACACCTTC,CASSFSQGVYGYTF
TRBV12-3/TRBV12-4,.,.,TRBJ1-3,TGTGCCAGCAGTTGGGACGGTGGAAACACCATATATTTT,CASSWDGGNTIYF
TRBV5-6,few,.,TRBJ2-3,TGTGCCAGCAGCTACCAGGCCAGCACAGATACGCAGTATTTT,CASSYQASTDTQYF
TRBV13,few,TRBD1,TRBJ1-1,TGTGCCAGCAGCCCCGGGACAGGGTACATTGAAGCTTTCTTT,CASSPGTGYIEAFF